This T cell receptor beta chain was observed in a study of early T cells in non-severe SARS-CoV-2 infection. Overall study context: The sequenced material was bulk RNA from unsorted whole blood, and its chains were unpaired. Study-level points and caveats: VDJdb matching favored anti-spike CD8 responses, missing private and CD4 specificities.

Researchers attached unique molecular identifiers to individual cDNA molecules. Each CDR3 protein gets one entry after TCRdb re-called the 5' RACE reads with MiXCR. The table has 70,000 to 85,000 distinct CDR3 sequences, about 5% seen once. This clonotype was seen ten or more times. The antigen remains unidentified. The input for sequencing was whole blood, taken at baseline. This TCR was sampled from an adult who was a healthcare worker with PCR-confirmed SARS-CoV-2 infection or an uninfected control (not recorded which).

As DNA, the CDR3 is TGCAGTGCGCCATTGGGTGGGGCGGGTACGGAGACCCAGTACTTC. Its protein product is CSAPLGGAGTETQYF. This chain uses TRBV20-1 with TRBJ2-5; possibly TRBD1 or TRBD2 for D (5 bases each). CDR3 length: 15 residues. CDR1 is DFQATT, CDR2 SNEGSKA, per germline (reference sequence). The V end lost 6 bases, the J end lost 5 bases, and 22 bases lay between the germline ends.